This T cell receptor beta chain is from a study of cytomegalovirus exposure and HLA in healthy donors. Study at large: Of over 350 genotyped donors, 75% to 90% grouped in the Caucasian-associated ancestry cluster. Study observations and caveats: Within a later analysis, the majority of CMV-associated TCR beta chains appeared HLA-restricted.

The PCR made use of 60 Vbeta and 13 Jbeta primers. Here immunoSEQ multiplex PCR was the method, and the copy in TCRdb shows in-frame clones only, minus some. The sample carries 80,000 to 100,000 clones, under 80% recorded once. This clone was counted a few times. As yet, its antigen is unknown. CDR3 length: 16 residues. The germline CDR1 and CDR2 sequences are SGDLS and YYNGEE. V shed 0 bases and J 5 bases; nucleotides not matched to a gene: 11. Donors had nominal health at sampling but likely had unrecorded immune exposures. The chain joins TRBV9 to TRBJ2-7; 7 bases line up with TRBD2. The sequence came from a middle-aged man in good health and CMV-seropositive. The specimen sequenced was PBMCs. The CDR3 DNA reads TGTGCCAGCAGCGTAGCTACGGGCCGGGGAGGGGACGAGCAGTACTTC. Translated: CASSVATGRGGDEQYF.